This TCR beta chain was recorded in a study of early T cells in non-severe SARS-CoV-2 infection. TCRdb independently ran MiXCR on the 5' RACE reads; one entry per CDR3 protein. Of tens of thousands of distinct CDR3 sequences in the sample, roughly 9.7% were seen once. V lost 4 bases and J lost 3, with 12 bases in between. The germline CDR1 and CDR2 sequences are SNHLY and FYNNEI. The CDR3 is 14 residues long. The receptor comes from an adult who was a healthcare worker with PCR-confirmed SARS-CoV-2 infection or an uninfected control (not recorded which). The sample was whole blood. The V call is TRBV2, the J call TRBJ1-1; a weak D match, TRBD1 (5 bases). CDR3 protein: CASSVREVYTEAFF. The CDR3 DNA follows: TGTGCCAGCAGTGTCAGGGAGGTGTACACTGAAGCTTTCTTT.